Sequencing of this T cell receptor beta chain was carried out in a study of T-cell memory formation after mild COVID-19. General study points: Of the contracting clones, CD4+ ones lay mainly in CM and EM, and CD8+ ones in EMRA.

V dropped 0 bases and J dropped 9; count of bases not matched to a gene: 3. This CDR3 is built from 14 residues. Looked up from germline, CDR1 is SGDLS and CDR2 is YYNGEE. Only a few counts were recorded for this clonotype. The antigen is unknown. TCRdb fed the 5' RACE reads into MiXCR, producing one record per CDR3 protein. Of about 470,000 distinct CDR3 sequences listed, nearly 25% are singletons. This TCR derives from an adult woman who had mild COVID-19 (a few samples of this study predate the infection). Cell type and time point are not known. Source material: PBMCs or a T cell subset sorted from them (not recorded which). This chain uses TRBV9 with TRBJ2-1; TRBD1 aligns across 10 bases. This CDR3 reads CASSVGTGGLEQFF. In DNA form, the CDR3 reads TGTGCCAGCAGCGTAGGGACAGGGGGTCTTGAGCAGTTCTTC.